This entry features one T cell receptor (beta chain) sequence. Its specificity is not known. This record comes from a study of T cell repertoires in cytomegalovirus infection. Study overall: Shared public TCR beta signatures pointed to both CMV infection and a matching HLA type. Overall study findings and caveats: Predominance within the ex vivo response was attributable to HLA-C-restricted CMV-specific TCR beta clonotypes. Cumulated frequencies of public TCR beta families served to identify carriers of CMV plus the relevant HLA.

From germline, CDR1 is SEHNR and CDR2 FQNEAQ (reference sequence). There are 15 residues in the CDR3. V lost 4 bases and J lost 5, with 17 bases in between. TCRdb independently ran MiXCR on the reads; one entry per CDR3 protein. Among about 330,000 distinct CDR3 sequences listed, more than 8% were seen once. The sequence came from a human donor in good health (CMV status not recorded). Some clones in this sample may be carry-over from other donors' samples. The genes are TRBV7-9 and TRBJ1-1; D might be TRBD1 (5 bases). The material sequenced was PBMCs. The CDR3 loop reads CASSSHRTGGTEAFF. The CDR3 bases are TGTGCCAGCAGCTCGCACAGGACTGGAGGGACTGAAGCTTTCTTT.